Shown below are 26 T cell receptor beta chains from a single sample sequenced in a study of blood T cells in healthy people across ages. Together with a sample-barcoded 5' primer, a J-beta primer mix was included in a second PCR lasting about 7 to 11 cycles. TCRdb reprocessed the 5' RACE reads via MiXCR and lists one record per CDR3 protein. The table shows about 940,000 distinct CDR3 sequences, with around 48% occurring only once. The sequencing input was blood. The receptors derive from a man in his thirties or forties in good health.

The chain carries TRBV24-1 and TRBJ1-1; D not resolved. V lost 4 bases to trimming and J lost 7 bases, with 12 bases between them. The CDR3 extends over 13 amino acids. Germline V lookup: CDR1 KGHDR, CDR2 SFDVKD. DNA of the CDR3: TGTGCCACCAGTGAGTCAGGTATTCATGAAGCTTTCTTT. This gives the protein CATSESGIHEAFF.

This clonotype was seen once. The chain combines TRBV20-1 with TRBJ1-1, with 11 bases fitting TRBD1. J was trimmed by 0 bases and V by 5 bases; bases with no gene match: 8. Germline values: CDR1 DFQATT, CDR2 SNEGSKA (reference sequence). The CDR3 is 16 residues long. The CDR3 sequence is CSARRTGGTVNTEAFF. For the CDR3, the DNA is TGCAGTGCTCGGAGGACAGGGGGCACTGTGAACACTGAAGCTTTCTTT.

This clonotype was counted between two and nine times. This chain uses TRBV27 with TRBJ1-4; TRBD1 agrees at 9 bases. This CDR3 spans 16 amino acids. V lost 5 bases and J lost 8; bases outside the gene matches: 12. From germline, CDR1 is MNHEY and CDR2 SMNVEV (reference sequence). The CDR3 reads CASSPHRQGDREKLFF. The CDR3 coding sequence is TGTGCCAGCAGTCCCCACCGACAGGGGGATCGGGAAAAACTGTTTTTT.

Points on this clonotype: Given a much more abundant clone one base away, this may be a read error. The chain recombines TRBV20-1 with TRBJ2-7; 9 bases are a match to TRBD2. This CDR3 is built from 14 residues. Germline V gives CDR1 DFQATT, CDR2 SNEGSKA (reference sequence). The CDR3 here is CSTSRLAGTYEQYF. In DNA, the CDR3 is TGCAGTACTAGTCGGCTAGCGGGGACCTACGAGCAGTACTTC.

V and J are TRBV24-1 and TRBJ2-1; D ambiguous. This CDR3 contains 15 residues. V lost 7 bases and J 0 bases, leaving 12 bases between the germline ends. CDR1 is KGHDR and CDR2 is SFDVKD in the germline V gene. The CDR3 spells CATRDTKASYNEQFF. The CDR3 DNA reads TGTGCCACCAGGGATACGAAGGCCTCCTACAATGAGCAGTTCTTC.

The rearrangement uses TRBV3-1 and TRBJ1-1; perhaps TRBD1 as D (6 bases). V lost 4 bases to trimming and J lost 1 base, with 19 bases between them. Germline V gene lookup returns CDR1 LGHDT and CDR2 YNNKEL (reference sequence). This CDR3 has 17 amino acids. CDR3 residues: CASSPRDTMDGNTEAFF. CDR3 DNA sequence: TGTGCCAGCAGCCCCCGGGACACAATGGACGGGAACACTGAAGCTTTCTTT.

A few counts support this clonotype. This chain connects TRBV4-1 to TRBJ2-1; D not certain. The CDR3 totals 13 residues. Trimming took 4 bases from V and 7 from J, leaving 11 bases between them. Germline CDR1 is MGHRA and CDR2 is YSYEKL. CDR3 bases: TGCGCCAGCAGCCTCATACTCGGGAATGAGCAGTTCTTC. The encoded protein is CASSLILGNEQFF.

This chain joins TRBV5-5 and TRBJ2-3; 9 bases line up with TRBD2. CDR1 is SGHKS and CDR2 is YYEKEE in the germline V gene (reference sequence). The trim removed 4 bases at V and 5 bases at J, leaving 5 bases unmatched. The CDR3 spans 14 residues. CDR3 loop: CASSPGTSQDTQYF. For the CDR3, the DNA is TGTGCCAGCAGCCCTGGGACTAGCCAAGATACGCAGTATTTT.

The CDR3 coding sequence is TGTGCCAGCAGCCAAGATAGGGGACAGGGGATATGGTACGAGCAGTACTTC. It encodes CASSQDRGQGIWYEQYF. The J gene is TRBJ2-7, the V gene TRBV3-1; 10 nucleotides align to TRBD1. J was trimmed by 4 bases and V by 0 bases; bases with no gene match: 9. The CDR3 is 17 amino acids. The V gene's germline CDR1 is LGHDT and CDR2 YNNKEL (reference sequence).

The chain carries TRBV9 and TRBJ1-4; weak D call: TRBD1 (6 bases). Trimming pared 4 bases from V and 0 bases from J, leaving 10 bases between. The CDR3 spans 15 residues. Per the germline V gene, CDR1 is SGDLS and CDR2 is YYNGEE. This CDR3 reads CASSSTGTTNEKLFF. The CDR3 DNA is TGTGCCAGCAGCTCTACAGGGACAACTAATGAAAAACTGTTTTTT. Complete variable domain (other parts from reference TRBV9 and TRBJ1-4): DSGVTQTPKHLITATGQRVTLRCSPRSGDLSVYWYQQSLDQGLQFLIQYYNGEERAKGNILERFSAQQFPDLHSELNLSSLELGDSALYFCASSSTGTTNEKLFFGSGTQLSVL.

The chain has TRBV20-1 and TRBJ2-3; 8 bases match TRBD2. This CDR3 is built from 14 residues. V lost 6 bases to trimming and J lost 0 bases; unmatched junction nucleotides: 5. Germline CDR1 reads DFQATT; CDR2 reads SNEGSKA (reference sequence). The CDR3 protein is CSAAGDTSTDTQYF. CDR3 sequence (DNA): TGCAGTGCAGCGGGAGATACTAGCACAGATACGCAGTATTTT.

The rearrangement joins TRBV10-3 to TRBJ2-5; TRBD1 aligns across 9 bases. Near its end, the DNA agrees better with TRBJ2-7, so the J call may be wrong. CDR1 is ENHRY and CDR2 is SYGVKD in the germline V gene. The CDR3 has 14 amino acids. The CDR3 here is CAISERGQGYEQYF. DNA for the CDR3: TGTGCCATCAGTGAGAGGGGACAGGGCTACGAGCAGTACTTC.

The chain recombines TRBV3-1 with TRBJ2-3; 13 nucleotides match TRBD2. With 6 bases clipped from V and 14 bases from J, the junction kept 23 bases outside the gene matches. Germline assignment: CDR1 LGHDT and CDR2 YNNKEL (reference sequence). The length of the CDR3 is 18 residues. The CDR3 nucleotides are TGTGCCAGCAGACTGCTACTAGCGGGAGGGCCGAAGCACAGATACGCGTATTTT. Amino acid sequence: CASRLLLAGGPKHRYAYF.

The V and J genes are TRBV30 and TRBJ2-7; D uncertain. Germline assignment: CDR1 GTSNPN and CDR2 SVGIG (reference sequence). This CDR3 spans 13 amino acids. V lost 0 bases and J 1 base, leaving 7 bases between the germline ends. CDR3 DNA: TGTGCCTGGAGTGTAGGCCTTTCCTACGAGCAGTACTTC. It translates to CAWSVGLSYEQYF. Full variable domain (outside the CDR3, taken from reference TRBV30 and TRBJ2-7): SQTIHQWPATLVQPVGSPLSLECTVEGTSNPNLYWYRQAAGRGLQLLFYSVGIGQISSEVPQNLSASRPQDRQFILSSKKLLLSDSGFYLCAWSVGLSYEQYFGPGTRLTVT.

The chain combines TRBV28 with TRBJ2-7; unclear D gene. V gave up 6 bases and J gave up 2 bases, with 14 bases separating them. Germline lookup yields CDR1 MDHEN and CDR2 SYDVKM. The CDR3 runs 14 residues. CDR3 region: CASSPARVAYEQYF. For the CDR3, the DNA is TGTGCCAGCAGCCCAGCCCGGGTCGCCTACGAGCAGTACTTC. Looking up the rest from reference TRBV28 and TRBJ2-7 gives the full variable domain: DVKVTQSSRYLVKRTGEKVFLECVQDMDHENMFWYRQDPGLGLRLIYFSYDVKMKEKGDIPEGYSVSREKKERFSLILESASTNQTSMYLCASSPARVAYEQYFGPGTRLTVT.

CDR3 protein: CASSLEAGQPYEQYF. CDR3 in DNA: TGCGCCAGCAGCTTGGAAGCGGGACAGCCCTACGAGCAGTACTTC. The V call is TRBV5-1, the J call TRBJ2-7; D is tentatively TRBD1 or TRBD2 (7 bases each). Germline V gives CDR1 SGHRS, CDR2 YFSETQ. This CDR3 has 15 amino acids. V lost 0 bases, J lost 2 bases, and 12 bases lay in between.

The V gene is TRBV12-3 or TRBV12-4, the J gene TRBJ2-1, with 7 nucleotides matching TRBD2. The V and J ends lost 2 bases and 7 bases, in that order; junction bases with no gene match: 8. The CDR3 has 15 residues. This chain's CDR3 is CASSLSGATWNEQFF. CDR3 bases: TGTGCCAGCAGTTTAAGCGGGGCAACATGGAATGAGCAGTTCTTC.

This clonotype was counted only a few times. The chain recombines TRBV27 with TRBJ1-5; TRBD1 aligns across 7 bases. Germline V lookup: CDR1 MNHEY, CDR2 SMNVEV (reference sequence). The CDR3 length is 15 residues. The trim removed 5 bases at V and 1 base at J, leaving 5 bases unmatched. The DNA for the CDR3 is TGTGCCAGCAGTGGAGGGACAGCGAGCAATCAGCCCCAGCATTTT. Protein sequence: CASSGGTASNQPQHF.

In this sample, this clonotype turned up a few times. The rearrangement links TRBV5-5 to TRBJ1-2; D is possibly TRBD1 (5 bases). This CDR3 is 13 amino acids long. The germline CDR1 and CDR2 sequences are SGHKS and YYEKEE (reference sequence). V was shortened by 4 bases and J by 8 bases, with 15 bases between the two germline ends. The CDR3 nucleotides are TGTGCCAGCAGCGGCGGGGCAGGTGGCGGCTACACCTTC. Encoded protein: CASSGGAGGGYTF.

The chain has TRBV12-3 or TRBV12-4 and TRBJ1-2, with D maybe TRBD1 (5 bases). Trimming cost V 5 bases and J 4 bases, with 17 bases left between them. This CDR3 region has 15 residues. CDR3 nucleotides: TGTGCCAGCAGTGTCACCGGGGCCAAGGGCTATGGCTACACCTTC. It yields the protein CASSVTGAKGYGYTF.

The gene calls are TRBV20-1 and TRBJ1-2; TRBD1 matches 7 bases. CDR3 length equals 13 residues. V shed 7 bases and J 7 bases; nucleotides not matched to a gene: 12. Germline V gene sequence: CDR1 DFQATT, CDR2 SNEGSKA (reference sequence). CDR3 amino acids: CSVYLQGWGGYTF. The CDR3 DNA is TGCAGTGTCTACCTACAGGGGTGGGGTGGCTACACCTTC.

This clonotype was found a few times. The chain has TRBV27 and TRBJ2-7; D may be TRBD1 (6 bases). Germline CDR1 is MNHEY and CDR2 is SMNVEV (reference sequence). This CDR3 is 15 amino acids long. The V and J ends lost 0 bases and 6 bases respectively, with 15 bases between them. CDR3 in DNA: TGTGCCAGCAGTTTATCGCCTACAGGGATCGGCGAGCAGTACTTC. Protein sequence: CASSLSPTGIGEQYF.

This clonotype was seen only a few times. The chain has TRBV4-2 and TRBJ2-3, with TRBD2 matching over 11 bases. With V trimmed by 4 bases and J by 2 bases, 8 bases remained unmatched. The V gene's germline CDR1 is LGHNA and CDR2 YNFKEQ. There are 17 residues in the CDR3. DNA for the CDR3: TGTGCCAGCAGCCCCCTGCTAGCGGGGGGTTACACAGATACGCAGTATTTT. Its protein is CASSPLLAGGYTDTQYF.

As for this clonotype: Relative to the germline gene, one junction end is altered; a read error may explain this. The CDR3 DNA reads as TGTGCCGGCAGCCATACTAGCTACGAGCAGTTCTTC. Amino acids: CAGSHTSYEQFF. The V call is TRBV6-2 or TRBV6-3, the J call TRBJ2-1; the D gene is possibly TRBD2 (6 bases). The V gene's germline CDR1 is MNHEY and CDR2 SVGEGT. CDR3 length: 12 amino acids.

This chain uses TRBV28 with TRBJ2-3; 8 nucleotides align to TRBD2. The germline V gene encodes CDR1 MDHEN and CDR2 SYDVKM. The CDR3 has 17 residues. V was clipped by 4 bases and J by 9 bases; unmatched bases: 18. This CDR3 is CASSSSSFGAGVETQYF. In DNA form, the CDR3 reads TGTGCCAGCAGTTCTTCCTCTTTTGGAGCGGGAGTGGAGACGCAGTATTTT.

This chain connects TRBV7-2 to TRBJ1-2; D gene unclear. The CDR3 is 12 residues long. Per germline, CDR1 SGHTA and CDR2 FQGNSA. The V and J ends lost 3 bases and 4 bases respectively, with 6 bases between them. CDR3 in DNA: TGTGCCAGCAGCTTCGGACCCTATGGCTACACCTTC. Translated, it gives CASSFGPYGYTF.